Included here is one TCR beta chain sequence, with context. No antigen is known for it. Assembly of TCR beta libraries relied on iRepertoire HTBI primers together with Arm-PCR of CDR3 regions. TCRdb re-analysed the multiplex PCR reads in MiXCR, keeping a single row per CDR3 protein. Among 400,000 to 500,000 distinct CDR3 sequences listed, around a fifth were seen once. The J segment lost 8 bases and the V segment lost 5 bases, leaving 5 bases of the junction unmatched. This CDR3 region has 13 residues. Germline assignment: CDR1 LNHNV and CDR2 YYDKDF (reference sequence). This specimen comes from a study of regulatory T cells in long-lasting Graves disease. For the study at large: Over 5 years of antithyroid drugs with positive TSH receptor antibodies was taken to mean persistent Graves' disease.

Overall study findings and caveats: TRBV28 was favored in persistent disease, as were TRBJ1-2 and TRBJ2-5.

The time point is: persistent/refractory GD, antithyroid drugs over 5 years with positive TRAb. Extracted PBMC RNA gave rise to the TCR library. Patient provenance is recorded as an endocrinology department in Xi'an, China. The rearrangement links TRBV15 to TRBJ1-3, with 8 bases aligning to TRBD1. Sequenced here: peripheral blood mononuclear cells (PBMCs), sampled when the disease was refractory, from a patient treated with antithyroid drugs. This TCR was recovered from a female donor with Graves disease. The DNA of the CDR3 is TGTGCCACCAGCCTGACAGGGGAGGACACCATATATTTT. Residues: CATSLTGEDTIYF.